Sequencing of this T cell receptor beta chain was carried out in a study of cytomegalovirus exposure and HLA in healthy donors. V dropped 5 bases and J dropped 3; count of bases not matched to a gene: 8. CDR3 length: 16 amino acids. Germline CDR1 reads SGHRS; CDR2 reads YFSETQ. This clone has only a few counts. PCR employed 60 Vbeta and 13 Jbeta primers. The method was immunoSEQ multiplex PCR; TCRdb's version includes in-frame clones alone and lacks a portion of them. The table records fewer than 150,000 clones, 75% to 90% of them present only once. The material sequenced was PBMCs. V usage is TRBV5-1 and J usage is TRBJ2-2; 9 nucleotides agree with TRBD1. This TCR was recovered from a female donor in good health and CMV-seronegative. The CDR3 DNA is TGCGCCAGCAGTGAATTGGGACAGGGCCACACCGGGGAGCTGTTTTTT. Translation: CASSELGQGHTGELFF. Complete variable domain (other parts from reference TRBV5-1 and TRBJ2-2): KAGVTQTPRYLIKTRGQQVTLSCSPISGHRSVSWYQQTPGQGLQFLFEYFSETQRNKGNFPGRFSGRQFSNSRSEMNVSTLELGDSALYLCASSELGQGHTGELFFGEGSRLTVL.